This T cell receptor beta chain was recorded in a study of blood T cell repertoires in COVID-19. Methods used by the authors: For nucleated cells, counts were estimated from reference gene primer amplification. Sequenced by immunoSEQ multiplex PCR; TCRdb stores in-frame clones only, minus some. V and J calls plus clone size are reproduced from that table; the DNA served to infer D and trimming. This table has around 250,000 clones, around 90% appearing once. The source is a woman aged 70-85 years with COVID-19, enrolled during active disease. Specimen: peripheral blood.

Here the CDR3 reads CASSELGQTNQPQHF. The DNA for the CDR3 is TGTGCCAGCAGTGAGTTAGGACAGACCAATCAGCCCCAGCATTTT. The rearrangement uses TRBV6-4 and TRBJ1-5, with D possibly matching TRBD1 (6 bases). Germline loops: CDR1 MRHNA, CDR2 SNTAGT. The CDR3 spans 15 residues. Trimming left V 3 bases short and J 3 bases short, with 12 bases between.